What follows are 24 T cell receptor beta chains derived from one specimen sequenced in a study of cytomegalovirus exposure and HLA in healthy donors. Primers: 60 Vbeta forward and 13 Jbeta reverse. Measured with immunoSEQ multiplex PCR; TCRdb has only the in-frame clones, and not every one. This table has 150,000 to 200,000 clones, 80% appearing once. The sequenced material came from PBMCs. The receptor source for this set is a woman aged 50 to 65 in good health and CMV-seropositive.

V usage is TRBV6-5 and J usage is TRBJ2-7; D might be TRBD1 (6 bases). This CDR3 is built from 14 residues. V was cut by 8 bases and J by 9 bases, with 23 bases left in between. Germline CDR1 and CDR2: MNHEY and SVGAGI. The CDR3, as DNA: TGTGCCAGCGGCCGAGTTCGAGATGGGGGCGTGCAGTACTTC. Amino acids: CASGRVRDGGVQYF.

CDR3 residues: CASRGGAGNYNEQFF. The DNA of the CDR3 is TGTGCCAGCAGGGGGGGGGCGGGGAATTACAATGAGCAGTTCTTC. The chain couples TRBV11-1 to TRBJ2-1, with D perhaps matching TRBD2 (7 bases). The germline CDR1 and CDR2 sequences are SGHAT and FQDESV (reference sequence). Trimming shortened V by 6 bases and J by 4 bases, and 16 bases separated the two germline ends. The CDR3 consists of 15 residues.

Worth noting for this clone: The junction departs from the called germline gene at one end, perhaps through a read error. The chain employs TRBV6-5 and TRBJ2-1; D gene uncertain. The germline V gene has CDR1 MNHEY and CDR2 SVGAGI. CDR3 length: 15 amino acids. The CDR3 protein is CASSGGYSFDNEQLF. CDR3 bases: TGTGCCAGCTCCGGTGGCTACTCTTTTGACAATGAGCAGCTCTTC.

This clone appeared a few times. The genes are TRBV4-3 and TRBJ1-2; TRBD1 agrees at 11 bases. After removal of 2 bases from V and 4 bases from J, the junction contained 6 bases not matched to a gene. Germline lookup yields CDR1 LGHNA and CDR2 YSLEER. CDR3 length: 16 residues. The CDR3 DNA follows: TGCGCCAGCAGCCAACTGGGACAGGGGGAGCCCTATGGCTACACCTTC. It encodes CASSQLGQGEPYGYTF.

The chain carries TRBV19 and TRBJ1-2; a possible D gene is TRBD1 (6 bases). With 3 bases removed from V and 5 bases from J, the gap between germline ends came to 16 bases. This CDR3 has 15 residues. CDR1 and CDR2 from the germline V gene are LNHDA and SQIVND (reference sequence). CDR3 residues: CASSIGGQGAYGYTF. CDR3 DNA sequence: TGTGCCAGTAGTATTGGGGGACAAGGAGCATATGGCTACACCTTC.

This clone was seen only once. CDR3 sequence reads: CAWSVRDNQPQHF. For the CDR3, the DNA is TGTGCCTGGAGTGTACGGGATAATCAGCCCCAGCATTTT. The chain joins TRBV30 to TRBJ1-5; no definite D call. CDR1 and CDR2 from the germline V gene are GTSNPN and SVGIG (reference sequence). Trimming cost V 0 bases and J 4 bases, with 7 bases left between them. CDR3 size: 13 residues.

For this clone: The sample carries other DNA sequences with the same CDR3. V usage is TRBV30 and J usage is TRBJ2-5; unclear D gene. From germline, CDR1 is GTSNPN and CDR2 SVGIG (reference sequence). The CDR3 is made up of 11 amino acids. V was cut by 0 bases and J by 5 bases, with 4 bases left in between. CDR3 region: CAWSVRETQYF. CDR3 bases: TGTGCCTGGAGTGTCCGGGAGACCCAGTACTTC.

The V call is TRBV2, the J call TRBJ2-2, with TRBD1 as a possible D gene (6 bases). This CDR3 is built from 15 residues. Germline-derived CDR1 and CDR2 are SNHLY and FYNNEI. With 7 bases removed from V and 4 bases from J, the gap between germline ends came to 16 bases. CDR3 region: CASTVLDRPTGELFF. In nucleotides, the CDR3 is TGTGCCAGCACCGTACTCGACAGGCCCACCGGGGAGCTGTTTTTT.

The rearrangement uses TRBV21-1 and TRBJ1-2; no check of the table's D call, TRBD1, against the DNA was made. TRBV21-1 is tagged as a pseudogene. The CDR3 length is 18 residues. The chain's CDR3 is CASRCAVITGIGMDGYTF. The CDR3 nucleotides are TGTGCCAGCAGATGCGCGGTCATTACAGGGATCGGGATGGATGGCTACACCTTC.

The V call is TRBV6-1, the J call TRBJ2-1; 10 bases line up with TRBD2. Losses at the gene ends were 2 bases for V and 6 bases for J; bases not matched to a gene: 7. Germline V lookup: CDR1 MNHNS, CDR2 SASEGT. The CDR3 covers 16 residues. In nucleotides, the CDR3 is TGTGCCAGCAGTGAACCGGGAGGACTAGCGGTCAATGAGCAGTTCTTC. It is translated as CASSEPGGLAVNEQFF.

CDR3 nucleotides: TGTGCCAGCCGACCTCTCGACAGGGCATCCACTGAAGCTTTCTTT. It specifies CASRPLDRASTEAFF. This chain connects TRBV27 to TRBJ1-1; TRBD1 matches 7 bases. CDR1 MNHEY and CDR2 SMNVEV come from the germline V gene (reference sequence). J gave up 4 bases and V 8 bases, and 13 bases lay outside the gene matches. The CDR3 has 15 amino acids.

The gene calls are TRBV4-2 and TRBJ2-5; 9 bases are a match to TRBD2. The DNA end is more similar to TRBJ2-7, so the J call may be wrong. The CDR3 spans 15 residues. The germline gives CDR1 LGHNA, CDR2 YNFKEQ. This CDR3 is CASSQVNSGSNEQYF. The CDR3 coding sequence is TGTGCCAGCAGCCAAGTCAATAGCGGGAGTAACGAGCAGTACTTC.

The chain carries TRBV18 and TRBJ2-5; 8 bases align to TRBD1. CDR1 and CDR2 from the germline V gene are KGHSH and LQKENI. This CDR3 has 13 residues. The junction had 3 bases not matched to a gene; V was cut back by 6 bases and J by 3 bases. In DNA, the CDR3 is TGTGCCAGCTCCCGGGACAGGAAAGAGACCCAGTACTTC. It specifies CASSRDRKETQYF.

This clone has only a few counts. V and J are TRBV4-1 and TRBJ1-2, with D hard to call. Germline V lookup: CDR1 MGHRA, CDR2 YSYEKL. Trimming removed 0 bases at V and 11 bases at J, with 22 bases between. The CDR3 consists of 16 residues. CDR3 nucleotides: TGCGCCAGCAGCCAAGATGGGCCAGGAACGGCCCTCGGATACACCTTC. Translated, it gives CASSQDGPGTALGYTF.

The chain combines TRBV5-1 with TRBJ2-3; TRBD1 matches at 8 bases. The CDR3 loop spans 15 amino acids. Germline lookup yields CDR1 SGHRS and CDR2 YFSETQ. V lost 5 bases, J lost 2 bases, and 7 bases stayed unmatched. The CDR3 loop is CASSDRTGPTDTQYF. As DNA, the CDR3 is TGCGCCAGCAGTGATCGGACAGGGCCCACAGATACGCAGTATTTT.

The chain combines TRBV7-2 with TRBJ2-7, with D tentatively TRBD2 (5 bases). The V gene's germline CDR1 is SGHTA and CDR2 FQGNSA. CDR3 length equals 16 residues. With 2 bases removed from V and 0 bases from J, the gap between germline ends came to 14 bases. The CDR3 is CASSLNLVDYSYEQYF. The CDR3 DNA reads TGTGCCAGCAGCTTAAATTTGGTTGACTACTCCTACGAGCAGTACTTC.

This chain joins TRBV4-1 and TRBJ2-1; 10 nucleotides match TRBD2. Trimming at V came to 3 bases and at J to 2 bases, leaving 4 bases not matched to a gene. The CDR3 is 16 amino acids. The germline V gene encodes CDR1 MGHRA and CDR2 YSYEKL. The CDR3 DNA reads as TGCGCCAGCAGCCATCAACTAGCGGGGACCTACAATGAGCAGTTCTTC. It is translated as CASSHQLAGTYNEQFF.

The chain is built from TRBV5-1 and TRBJ1-2; TRBD1 aligns across 9 bases. The trim removed 6 bases at V and 7 bases at J, leaving 10 bases unmatched. This CDR3 spans 14 amino acids. The germline V gene has CDR1 SGHRS and CDR2 YFSETQ. The CDR3 DNA reads as TGCGCCAGCACTCCTGTACAGGGGGCTGGTGGCTACACCTTC. This codes for CASTPVQGAGGYTF.

This rearrangement joins TRBV4-2 to TRBJ2-7; 7 nucleotides match TRBD2. V shed 3 bases, J shed 3 bases, and the junction held 11 bases outside the gene matches. The length of the CDR3 is 16 residues. The germline gives CDR1 LGHNA, CDR2 YNFKEQ. The CDR3 here is CASSHESGGGYYEQYF. For the CDR3, the DNA is TGTGCCAGCAGCCATGAGTCCGGGGGAGGGTACTACGAGCAGTACTTC.

This clone was detected a few times. In DNA, the CDR3 is TGTGCCATCAGTGTAGACAGGAAGGTCGGAACTTTCTTT. Encoded protein: CAISVDRKVGTFF. V usage is TRBV10-3 and J usage is TRBJ1-1, with D perhaps matching TRBD1 (6 bases). The V gene lost 4 bases and the J gene lost 12 bases, with 18 bases spanning the gap. Germline V gives CDR1 ENHRY, CDR2 SYGVKD. There are 13 residues in the CDR3.

CDR3 in amino acids: CARRITTGGGEAFF. Here the CDR3 DNA reads TGTGCCAGAAGGATAACTACAGGGGGCGGGGAAGCTTTCTTT. The chain links TRBV2 to TRBJ1-1; 9 bases map to TRBD1. The ends lost 9 bases at V and 8 bases at J; junction bases unmatched: 13. The CDR3 is 14 residues long. Per germline, CDR1 SNHLY and CDR2 FYNNEI.

The sample holds one count of this clone. This chain links TRBV7-9 with TRBJ2-1, with no clear D. The germline gives CDR1 SEHNR, CDR2 FQNEAQ (reference sequence). V was pared by 4 bases and J by 4 bases, with 5 bases between. CDR3 length: 12 residues. This CDR3 is CASSSRYNEQFF. CDR3 bases: TGTGCCAGCAGCTCTAGATACAATGAGCAGTTCTTC.

About this clone: The junction departs from the called germline gene at one end, perhaps through a read error. The J gene is TRBJ1-2, the V gene TRBV7-9; no reliable D call. The CDR3 loop spans 14 amino acids. CDR1 and CDR2 from the germline V gene are SEHNR and FQNEAQ (reference sequence). The CDR3: CSSSLGSSGWGYTF. CDR3 nucleotide sequence: TGTTCCAGCAGCTTAGGTTCATCCGGGTGGGGCTACACCTTC. Full variable domain (rest looked up from reference TRBV7-9 and TRBJ1-2): DTGVSQNPRHKITKRGQNVTFRCDPISEHNRLYWYRQTLGQGPEFLTYFQNEAQLEKSRLLSDRFSAERPKGSFSTLEIQRTEQGDSAMYLCSSSLGSSGWGYTFGSGTRLTVV.

This clone showed up just a few times. J is TRBJ2-7 and V is TRBV1; the table's D gene call, TRBD1, was not cross checked with the DNA. TRBV1 corresponds to a pseudogene. The CDR3 has 20 residues. CDR3 DNA: TGCACCAGCAGCCACCCACCAGGAGCCTCGGGGGACAGGGGTAATTACGAGCAGTACTTC. Its translation: CTSSHPPGASGDRGNYEQYF.